Shown below are 23 T cell receptor beta chains from a single sample sequenced in a study of shared clonotypes between healthy human individuals. Libraries were prepared by immunoSEQ multiplex PCR; TCRdb keeps only in-frame clonotypes and omits some of them. The data hold roughly 480,000 clones, with around 79% observed a single time. Sequencing was performed on PBMCs. These receptors were obtained from a woman in her thirties or forties in good health. Some clones in this sample may be carry-over from other donors' samples.

This chain joins TRBV6-5 and TRBJ1-1; D ambiguous. The CDR3 totals 13 residues. CDR1 and CDR2 (germline): MNHEY, SVGAGI. With 11 bases removed from V and 1 base from J, the gap between germline ends came to 14 bases. CDR3 bases: TGTGCCCACGCGCGGGCGGGGAACACTGAAGCTTTCTTT. This translates into CAHARAGNTEAFF.

V and J are TRBV10-3 and TRBJ2-5; D might be TRBD2 (6 bases). In germline, CDR1 is ENHRY, CDR2 SYGVKD. This CDR3 comprises 12 residues. Deletions cut 2 bases from V and 8 bases from J, with 9 bases between. CDR3 residues: CAISEQGTTQYF. The CDR3 nucleotides are TGTGCCATCAGTGAGCAAGGGACTACCCAGTACTTC.

At least ten counts were recorded for this clone. This sample includes further DNA sequences coding for the same CDR3. This CDR3 is CATSSRTGTGYTF. The CDR3 DNA is TGTGCCACCAGCAGTAGGACAGGGACTGGCTACACCTTC. The V call is TRBV15, the J call TRBJ1-2, with 8 bases that match TRBD1. The CDR3 spans 13 residues. Germline CDR1 and CDR2: LNHNV and YYDKDF (reference sequence). Germline trimming cut 3 bases from V and 7 bases from J; bases unmatched to any gene: 4.

The CDR3 DNA follows: TGTGCCAGCAGCACTTACGGACAGGGGGCTTCGAGCGGCTACACCTTC. It encodes CASSTYGQGASSGYTF. The genes are TRBV21-1 and TRBJ1-2; the table calls TRBD1, which could not be checked here. TRBV21-1 is described as a pseudogene. This CDR3 spans 16 amino acids.

This chain joins TRBV2 and TRBJ2-4; TRBD2 agrees at 7 bases. The CDR3 has 15 residues. The J segment lost 5 bases and the V segment lost 8 bases, leaving 12 bases of the junction unmatched. CDR1 is SNHLY, CDR2 FYNNEI, per germline. The CDR3 is CASGGLGSFENIQYF. In nucleotides, the CDR3 is TGTGCCAGCGGAGGACTAGGCTCTTTTGAAAACATTCAGTACTTC.

In regard to this clone: This sequence is one base from a far larger clone and is likely a read error. The chain joins TRBV7-2 to TRBJ2-3; TRBD2 matches at 12 bases. The CDR3 extends over 18 amino acids. Trimming took 5 bases from V and 0 from J; bases not matched to a gene: 9. Germline assignment: CDR1 SGHTA and CDR2 FQGNSA. The CDR3 reads CASSIVLAGGPSTDTQYF. The CDR3 nucleotides read TGTGCCAGCAGCATCGTGCTAGCGGGAGGGCCCAGCACAGATACGCAGTATTTT.

This clone was counted a few times. The CDR3 loop is CASSLAGTSNQPQHF. CDR3 DNA sequence: TGTGCCAGCAGCTTAGCAGGGACGAGCAATCAGCCCCAGCATTTT. The V call is TRBV7-9, the J call TRBJ1-5, with D possibly being TRBD1 (5 bases). This CDR3 has 15 amino acids. Per germline, CDR1 SEHNR and CDR2 FQNEAQ (reference sequence). The V end was cut by 0 bases, the J end by 1 base, with 7 bases between. Full variable domain (remainder filled in from reference TRBV7-9 and TRBJ1-5): DTGVSQNPRHKITKRGQNVTFRCDPISEHNRLYWYRQTLGQGPEFLTYFQNEAQLEKSRLLSDRFSAERPKGSFSTLEIQRTEQGDSAMYLCASSLAGTSNQPQHFGDGTRLSIL.

V and J are TRBV28 and TRBJ2-1; D tentatively fits TRBD1 or TRBD2 (5 bases each). The germline V gene has CDR1 MDHEN and CDR2 SYDVKM. V lost 4 bases to trimming and J lost 3 bases, with 13 bases between them. This CDR3 has 15 amino acids. CDR3: CASSWGDSFYNEQFF. DNA of the CDR3: TGTGCCAGCAGTTGGGGAGACAGCTTCTACAATGAGCAGTTCTTC.

The chain couples TRBV11-2 to TRBJ2-7, with a weak D call TRBD2 (7 bases). This CDR3 contains 15 residues. Trimming stripped 1 base from V and 6 bases from J, with 16 bases between. From germline, CDR1 is SGHAT and CDR2 FQNNGV. The CDR3 protein is CASSLAQGGYREQYF. Here the CDR3 DNA reads TGTGCCAGCAGCTTAGCACAGGGAGGGTATCGCGAGCAGTACTTC.

The chain links TRBV10-3 to TRBJ1-1; the D is unclear. Germline CDR1 and CDR2: ENHRY and SYGVKD. The V end was cut by 4 bases, the J end by 8 bases, with 14 bases between. The CDR3 has 13 amino acids. CDR3 in DNA: TGTGCCATCAGTGCTGGGGATCTAGGCGAAGCTTTCTTT. Translation: CAISAGDLGEAFF.

The CDR3 is CASISTSGFSYEQYF. CDR3 in DNA: TGTGCCAGCATTTCGACTAGCGGGTTCTCCTACGAGCAGTACTTC. The chain combines TRBV28 with TRBJ2-7, with 10 bases matching TRBD2. Germline values: CDR1 MDHEN, CDR2 SYDVKM. With V trimmed by 7 bases and J by 0 bases, 6 bases remained unmatched. This CDR3 is built from 15 residues.

Points on this clone: The junction and the germline gene differ at one end; a read error may be behind it. The chain joins TRBV7-7 to TRBJ2-5; maybe TRBD1 (7 bases). Germline CDR1 reads SSHAT; CDR2 reads FNYEAQ (reference sequence). This CDR3 has 15 amino acids. CDR3 in amino acids: CASSLGGTDQETQYF. The DNA for the CDR3 is TGTGCTAGCAGCTTAGGGGGGACAGACCAAGAGACCCAGTACTTC.

This clone was counted between two and nine times. CDR3 DNA: TGTGCCAGCGTAGGACCGGACACAGATACGCAGTATTTT. This encodes CASVGPDTDTQYF. The V gene is TRBV4-2, the J gene TRBJ2-3; D uncertain. The CDR3 length is 13 residues. Germline V gives CDR1 LGHNA, CDR2 YNFKEQ. V lost 8 bases to trimming and J lost 2 bases, with 11 bases between them.

In its sample, this clone was seen once. The CDR3, as DNA: TGTGCCAGCAGTTCCCAAAGGACTAGCGGGAGTTACGAGCAGTACTTC. This translates into CASSSQRTSGSYEQYF. The chain uses TRBV28 and TRBJ2-7; 13 positions agree with TRBD2. The CDR3 is 16 amino acids. Germline V lookup: CDR1 MDHEN, CDR2 SYDVKM. V lost 4 bases and J lost 4; bases outside the gene matches: 7.

For this clone: This sequence is one base from a far larger clone and is likely a read error. V gene TRBV28 combines with J gene TRBJ1-1; D may be TRBD1 (5 bases). Germline V gene lookup returns CDR1 MDHEN and CDR2 SYDVKM. This CDR3 has 12 amino acids. Trimming shortened V by 2 bases and J by 9 bases, and 10 bases separated the two germline ends. The CDR3 here is CASSLTGAKAFF. In DNA, the CDR3 is TGTGCCAGCAGTTTAACTGGGGCTAAAGCTTTCTTT.

The rearrangement joins TRBV4-1 to TRBJ2-1; 13 nucleotides line up with TRBD2. This CDR3 spans 18 amino acids. The V gene end was trimmed by 0 bases and the J gene end by 0 bases; junction bases not matched to a gene: 2. Looked up from germline, CDR1 is MGHRA and CDR2 is YSYEKL. CDR3 DNA sequence: TGCGCCAGCAGCCAAGATCGGACTAGCGGGAGCTCCTACAATGAGCAGTTCTTC. Encoded protein: CASSQDRTSGSSYNEQFF.

This chain links TRBV18 with TRBJ2-2; D unclear. Germline CDR1 KGHSH, CDR2 LQKENI. The CDR3 loop spans 16 amino acids. Trimming pared 4 bases from V and 1 base from J, leaving 13 bases between. The CDR3 sequence: CASSLSSALNTGELFF. In DNA, the CDR3 is TGTGCCAGCTCACTTTCTAGTGCTCTGAACACCGGGGAGCTGTTTTTT.

The chain links TRBV30 to TRBJ1-5; unclear D gene. The germline gives CDR1 GTSNPN, CDR2 SVGIG (reference sequence). Deletions cut 3 bases from V and 5 bases from J, with 11 bases between. There are 13 residues in the CDR3. CDR3 in DNA: TGTGCCTGGAGCCTGGAGGGAGATCAGCCCCAGCATTTT. Residues: CAWSLEGDQPQHF.

This clone occurred many times. J is TRBJ2-1 and V is TRBV25-1; D is unclear. This CDR3 has 18 residues. Germline V gene sequence: CDR1 MGHDK, CDR2 SYGVNS. Trimming took off 3 bases at V and 4 bases at J, with 22 bases between the two ends. This CDR3 is CASSDQRQTRNPYNEQFF. CDR3 coding DNA: TGTGCCAGCAGTGATCAGAGGCAGACCAGAAACCCTTACAATGAGCAGTTCTTC.

The J gene is TRBJ2-3, the V gene TRBV28, with D perhaps TRBD2 (6 bases). The CDR3 consists of 15 residues. V was cut by 5 bases and J by 1 base, with 13 bases left in between. Germline V gives CDR1 MDHEN, CDR2 SYDVKM. CDR3 nucleotide sequence: TGTGCCAGCAGTGGGCCGGGACTTCGCACAGATACGCAGTATTTT. It encodes CASSGPGLRTDTQYF.

The rearrangement uses TRBV6-4 and TRBJ1-2; 10 positions match TRBD1. The length of the CDR3 is 15 residues. With 0 bases clipped from V and 8 bases from J, the junction kept 6 bases outside the gene matches. From germline, CDR1 is MRHNA and CDR2 SNTAGT. CDR3 nucleotides: TGTGCCAGCAGTGACTCGGGACAGGGGTTTGGAGGCTACACCTTC. Protein product: CASSDSGQGFGGYTF.

The chain carries TRBV14 and TRBJ2-1; a weak D match, TRBD2 (6 bases). The germline gives CDR1 SGHDN, CDR2 FVKESK. This CDR3 is 16 amino acids long. The V end lost 1 base, the J end lost 7 bases, and 17 bases lay between the germline ends. DNA of the CDR3: TGTGCCAGCAGCCAAGGGGGTAGCGGCCGGGGTAATGAGCAGTTCTTC. Translation gives CASSQGGSGRGNEQFF. Full variable domain (remainder filled in from reference TRBV14 and TRBJ2-1): EAGVTQFPSHSVIEKGQTVTLRCDPISGHDNLYWYRRVMGKEIKFLLHFVKESKQDESGMPNNRFLAERTGGTYSTLKVQPAELEDSGVYFCASSQGGSGRGNEQFFGPGTRLTVL.

The genes are TRBV28 and TRBJ2-5; 7 bases agree with TRBD1. Per the germline V gene, CDR1 is MDHEN and CDR2 is SYDVKM. The CDR3 contains 18 residues. V lost 4 bases, J lost 1 base, and 15 bases stayed unmatched. The CDR3 loop is CASSSRSYRGGVQETQYF. CDR3 DNA sequence: TGTGCCAGCAGTTCCCGTTCGTACAGGGGTGGGGTCCAAGAGACCCAGTACTTC.